The subject of this entry is one TCR beta chain. The antigen remains undetermined. This sample is part of a study of CD8 T cells in ankylosing spondylitis. TCRdb reanalysed the 5' RACE reads using MiXCR and keeps one entry per CDR3 protein. The table includes 250,000 to 300,000 distinct CDR3 sequences, around 20% detected once. Overall study findings and caveats: Significant enrichment of disease-linked clones was reportedly seen in matched ankylosing spondylitis synovial fluid.

Sequencing used blood, either unsorted or a sorted T cell fraction (not recorded which). This receptor was identified in a male donor with ankylosing spondylitis or in good health (not recorded which).

This CDR3 is CASSFGPGGNTIYF. DNA for the CDR3: TGTGCCAGCAGTTTTGGTCCCGGCGGAAACACCATATATTTT. The chain employs TRBV12-3 or TRBV12-4 and TRBJ1-3; D is unclear. CDR3 size: 14 residues. The V gene lost 3 bases and the J gene lost 4 bases, with 10 bases spanning the gap.